This T cell receptor (beta chain) was found in a study of cytomegalovirus exposure and HLA in healthy donors. Study context: Earlier findings included some 120 million unique TCR beta sequences obtained from about 180 million T cells. Whole-study findings and limits: Earlier analysis looked at TCR beta V segments, and most were productive about 87% or about 30% of the time. The study labeled 180 or so TCR beta chains cytomegalovirus-associated.

V lost 2 bases and J lost 7; bases outside the gene matches: 10. Germline assignment: CDR1 WSHSY and CDR2 SAAADI. CDR3 size: 15 residues. Worth noting for this clone: What it binds is unknown.

A multiplex PCR was run with 60 Vbeta primers and 13 Jbeta primers. Sequencing was performed with immunoSEQ multiplex PCR; in TCRdb, only in-frame clones are kept and a portion is missing. The sample carries around 170,000 clones, roughly 83% recorded once. Source material: PBMCs. The sequence was collected from a woman aged 18-29 years in good health and CMV-seronegative. This chain connects TRBV10-2 to TRBJ1-2; 7 positions match TRBD1. The CDR3 bases are TGCGCCAGCAGTGAGGTTCGGATACAGGGGACTGGCTACACCTTC. Protein: CASSEVRIQGTGYTF.